This T cell receptor (beta chain) was identified during a study of CD8 T cells in Susac syndrome (dated by TCRdb to the late 2010s). With regard to the full study: Whether CD8+ T cell activation and differentiation in Susac syndrome was antigen driven was tested using repertoire sequencing. What the research found in general, with its limitations: The number of individuals in the TCR sequencing and HLA analysis was acknowledged as relatively small.

Peripheral blood CD8+ and CD4+ T cells from healthy donors, Susac syndrome patients and multiple sclerosis patients were profiled by high-throughput TCR beta sequencing. Healthy donors were included as age- and sex-matched controls. Bulk CD8+ and CD4+ T cells were purified by magnetic negative isolation, while CD8+ TEMRA cells were enriched using FACS. Blood was drawn into EDTA tubes, processed within 24 hours, and PBMCs were isolated by density gradient centrifugation. PBMCs intended for TCR sequencing were frozen in liquid nitrogen and were later thawed in a 37 degrees C water bath. The sorted or isolated CD4+, CD8+ and CD8+ TEMRA cells had a purity of 90% or higher. The germline V and J ends show losses of 4 bases and 2 bases respectively, and no gene match explains 7 bases of the junction. The CDR3 covers 15 residues, taking in both the cysteine and the phenylalanine. Only the CDR3 DNA stays, 45 bases, in frame from base 1.

RNA was extracted using the RNeasy kit, and 0.5 to 1 microgram was reverse transcribed with random hexamers. The immunoSEQ multiplex PCR assay, covering 54 Vbeta and 13 Jbeta segments, was used to amplify TCR beta CDR3 regions. PCR amplification bias was corrected by using a synthetic template baseline for primer optimization and computational correction. Per the source publication's procedure: Reads were annotated to V, D and J genes per IMGT and analyzed with immunoSEQ Analyzer, keeping only productive sequences. To calculate clonality, Shannon entropy was normalized by log2 of the number of productive unique sequences and then subtracted from one. For each patient and control, public and private clones were evaluated among the 100 most prevalent clones. Clones were defined as Susac-specific when absent from the healthy and MS cohorts, from roughly 1,000 published viral clones and from other ImmuneACCESS disease sequences. The public reads were quality trimmed at Q25 with fastp and then assembled into clones with MiXCR by TCRdb, keeping productive beta chains. A single entry per CDR3 protein holds the most common genes and DNA from its merged rows. The V and J calls here are based on TCRdb, not the publication. The sample table shows around 190,000 distinct CDR3 sequences, and approximately 94% are seen once. Together, the top ten hold 0.1% of the sample.

As regards this clonotype: There is no known antigen for this receptor. No base quality information exists; no much larger clone differs at one position.

In this chain, TRBV23-1 is recombined with TRBJ2-7, with 8 bases in between that match TRBD1. TRBV23-1 is designated an ORF whose function remains uncertain. This receptor was identified in a human donor in good health. The sample was CD4+ T cells from PBMCs. The CDR3 in this case is CASSLGQGAAYEQYF. The DNA sequence is given as TGCGCCAGCAGTCTCGGCCAGGGGGCGGCCTACGAGCAGTACTTC.